The 10 T cell receptor beta chains listed next were all sequenced from one sample in a study of CD8 T cells in ankylosing spondylitis. TCRdb reprocessed the 5' RACE reads with MiXCR, giving one entry per CDR3 protein. The repertoire consists of 300,000 to 350,000 distinct CDR3 sequences, with 9.5% to 13% occurring once and the leading ten covering around 8.4%. Sequences were obtained from blood, either unsorted or a sorted T cell fraction (not recorded which). These receptors were obtained from a female donor with ankylosing spondylitis or in good health (not recorded which).

The table lists this clonotype with many counts. The chain recombines TRBV7-2 with TRBJ1-1; D uncertain. Trimming removed 6 bases from V and 5 bases from J, with 10 bases in between. Germline CDR1 reads SGHTA; CDR2 reads FQGNSA. The CDR3 is 12 amino acids. CDR3 region: CASSRAGTEAFF. The CDR3 DNA follows: TGTGCCAGCAGTAGGGCGGGAACTGAAGCTTTCTTT.

This clonotype was observed a single time. This chain's CDR3 is CASSLGDSSNQPQHF. The DNA for the CDR3 is TGTGCCAGCAGCTTGGGGGATTCAAGCAATCAGCCCCAGCATTTT. J is TRBJ1-5 and V is TRBV7-2; possible D gene TRBD1, 5 bases. Between the trimmed V and J ends, which lost 3 bases and 1 base, there was a span of 10 bases. Germline CDR1 is SGHTA and CDR2 is FQGNSA. The CDR3 runs 15 residues.

This clonotype was counted ten times or more. The chain uses TRBV6-5 and TRBJ1-3; D not certain. Germline V gene lookup returns CDR1 MNHEY and CDR2 SVGAGI. V lost 8 bases, J lost 3 bases, and 8 bases lay in between. This CDR3 has 12 residues. CDR3 nucleotides: TGTGCCAGCTCCCCCGGTGGAAACACCATATATTTT. Translating it yields CASSPGGNTIYF.

This clonotype was counted ten times or more. The genes are TRBV10-2 and TRBJ2-4, with unresolved D. Germline V gives CDR1 WSHSY, CDR2 SAAADI. The CDR3 contains 15 residues. V was trimmed by 6 bases and J by 0 bases, leaving 12 bases between them. The CDR3 protein is CASSNPGLAKNIQYF. The CDR3 region has the DNA TGCGCCAGCAGCAATCCCGGATTAGCCAAAAACATTCAGTACTTC.

This clonotype occurred many times. V is TRBV7-8 and J is TRBJ2-1; 8 bases match TRBD2. J gave up 9 bases and V 2 bases, and 6 bases lay outside the gene matches. The CDR3 covers 14 residues. Germline V gene lookup returns CDR1 SGHVS and CDR2 FQNEAQ. CDR3 coding DNA: TGTGCCAGCAGCTTAAGCGGGAGTAGCATTGAGCAGTTCTTC. Amino acid sequence: CASSLSGSSIEQFF.

This clonotype has ten or more counts. The CDR3, as DNA: TGTGCCAGCAGCCACAAGAGGGATACGCAGTATTTT. Amino acids: CASSHKRDTQYF. The J gene is TRBJ2-3, the V gene TRBV6-6, with D uncertain. This CDR3 spans 12 amino acids. Germline CDR1 reads MNHNY; CDR2 reads SVGAGI (reference sequence). The V end was cut by 6 bases, the J end by 6 bases, with 10 bases between.

The rearrangement links TRBV5-1 to TRBJ2-1; 14 bases are a match to TRBD2. The CDR3 runs to 16 residues. Looked up from germline, CDR1 is SGHRS and CDR2 is YFSETQ. V shed 4 bases, J shed 9 bases, and the junction held 9 bases outside the gene matches. This CDR3 is CASSRGTSGGRVEQFF. The CDR3 DNA sequence: TGCGCCAGCAGCAGGGGGACTAGCGGGGGAAGGGTTGAGCAGTTCTTC.

The chain has TRBV30 and TRBJ2-7; 8 bases line up with TRBD1. CDR3 length equals 13 residues. Germline V CDR1 and CDR2: GTSNPN, SVGIG (reference sequence). V trimming: 2 bases; J trimming: 3 bases; junction bases outside the gene matches: 3. CDR3 sequence reads: CAWSIGQGYEQYF. The CDR3 DNA reads TGTGCCTGGAGTATCGGACAGGGCTACGAGCAGTACTTC.

Many counts were recorded for this clonotype. The chain recombines TRBV6-6 with TRBJ2-1; no definite D call. This CDR3 contains 12 residues. With 6 bases removed from V and 7 bases from J, the gap between germline ends came to 10 bases. Germline V gene data show CDR1 as MNHNY and CDR2 as SVGAGI (reference sequence). CDR3 loop: CASSPGRNEQFF. CDR3 DNA: TGTGCCAGCAGCCCGGGTCGGAATGAGCAGTTCTTC.

This clonotype turned up a few times. This rearrangement joins TRBV28 to TRBJ2-3; TRBD2 agrees at 7 bases. After removal of 8 bases from V and 7 bases from J, the junction contained 3 bases not matched to a gene. The CDR3 is 11 amino acids. Per the germline V gene, CDR1 is MDHEN and CDR2 is SYDVKM. In nucleotides, the CDR3 is TGTGCCAGCGGGAGGGGATATACGCAGTATTTT. This sequence encodes CASGRGYTQYF. The full variable domain, its missing parts supplied by reference TRBV28 and TRBJ2-3, is DVKVTQSSRYLVKRTGEKVFLECVQDMDHENMFWYRQDPGLGLRLIYFSYDVKMKEKGDIPEGYSVSREKKERFSLILESASTNQTSMYLCASGRGYTQYFGPGTRLTVL.